This TCR beta chain was documented in a study of cytomegalovirus exposure and HLA in healthy donors. Study summary: From donors who were HLA-typed, an early data release held approximately 80 million unique TCRs.

Note on this clone: The antigen is not known.

Overall study results and limits: From TCR beta sequences, most subjects' HLA-A and HLA-B alleles were reportedly predicted accurately. Most CMV-associated TCR beta chains were later found to appear HLA-restricted.

Researchers ran the PCR with 60 Vbeta and 13 Jbeta primers. Some clones are missing from TCRdb's copy, which holds only in-frame ones; the method was immunoSEQ multiplex PCR. The sample shows some 110,000 clones, about two thirds of them seen only once. V was pared by 4 bases and J by 1 base, with 5 bases between. The CDR3 spans 14 residues. Germline-derived CDR1 and CDR2 are MNHNY and SVGAGI (reference sequence). The clonotype was recovered from a man aged 60 to 75 in good health and CMV-seropositive. The sequenced sample was PBMCs. The genes are TRBV6-6 and TRBJ1-6; D uncertain. CDR3 DNA: TGTGCCAGCAGTTCGACTTCCTATAATTCACCCCTCCACTTT. This encodes CASSSTSYNSPLHF.